This is a list of T cell receptor beta chains from one sample in a study of regulatory T cells in long-lasting Graves disease. TCRdb recomputed calls from the multiplex PCR reads with MiXCR, one row per CDR3 protein. The sample lists hundreds of thousands of distinct CDR3 sequences, roughly a fifth occurring once. Sample: peripheral blood mononuclear cells (PBMCs), taken when the disease was refractory, from a patient treated with antithyroid drugs. These receptors all stem from a female donor with Graves disease. The conserved cysteine and the conserved F or W are not part of the CDR3 here. Each record gives: V gene, D gene, J gene, CDR3 protein. A D gene is named only where the DNA matches it firmly.

TRBV19	NA	TRBJ1-1	ASSQGPYTEAF
TRBV30	TRBD2	TRBJ2-4	AWRTQGGGRLAV
TRBV30	NA	TRBJ2-4	AWTGQTNIQY
TRBV5-1	TRBD1	TRBJ2-7	ASSFRQGPAYEQY
TRBV28	NA	TRBJ2-7	ASSLYGPYEQY
TRBV13	NA	TRBJ1-1	ASSVWGGNTEAF
TRBV5-1	TRBD1	TRBJ1-2	ASSLGQGVNYGYT
TRBV6-1	NA	TRBJ2-5	ASSEEAALTPQY
TRBV7-2	NA	TRBJ2-7	ASSPVGLYYGQY
TRBV29-1	NA	TRBJ2-7	SVGGLYSYEQY
TRBV30	NA	TRBJ2-5	AWNNGPDQETQY
TRBV20-1	NA	TRBJ2-5	SASPRPRETQY
TRBV5-6	NA	TRBJ1-2	ASSPDGFNYGYT
TRBV12-3/TRBV12-4	NA	TRBJ2-7	ASSSEYEQY
TRBV27	NA	TRBJ2-7	ASSLTDRTYEQY
TRBV7-2	NA	TRBJ1-6	ASSPHVWELGNSPLH
TRBV29-1	TRBD1	TRBJ1-2	SVGGQAYGYT
TRBV5-1	TRBD2	TRBJ2-7	ASSLGGTSGRIHEQY
TRBV12-3/TRBV12-4	NA	TRBJ1-1	ASSFKANRDLNTEAF
TRBV19	NA	TRBJ2-5	ASGNLGLQETQY
TRBV6-5	NA	TRBJ2-6	ASSYSIGSGANVLT
TRBV6-1	NA	TRBJ1-4	ASKGGRQF
TRBV2	NA	TRBJ2-7	ASSADPGTYEQY
TRBV7-6	NA	TRBJ1-6	ASSARDGINSPLH
TRBV27	NA	TRBJ1-1	ATSSAGWANTEAF
TRBV7-9	NA	TRBJ2-2	ASSITGNPGTGELF
TRBV2	TRBD2	TRBJ2-1	ASSETLRLAGVLEQF
TRBV2	TRBD2	TRBJ2-3	ASILAGETDTQY
TRBV5-1	TRBD2	TRBJ2-7	ASSTWTSGGPLHEQY
TRBV7-2	TRBD2	TRBJ2-1	ASSVLAGANEQF
TRBV28	NA	TRBJ1-2	ASSLRGVHHGYT
TRBV28	NA	TRBJ2-7	ASRQQGSYEQY
TRBV6-1	TRBD1	TRBJ1-4	ASSGRDRVESGKLF
TRBV30	NA	TRBJ1-6	AWSRTRGPLH
TRBV4-1	NA	TRBJ2-7	ASSQRPSGHEQY
TRBV9	NA	TRBJ2-1	ASSQPRSGVSSYNEQS
TRBV6-2/TRBV6-3	TRBD1	TRBJ1-5	ASSFRDRGTNQPQH
TRBV27	TRBD1	TRBJ2-4	ASSRNRGDIQY